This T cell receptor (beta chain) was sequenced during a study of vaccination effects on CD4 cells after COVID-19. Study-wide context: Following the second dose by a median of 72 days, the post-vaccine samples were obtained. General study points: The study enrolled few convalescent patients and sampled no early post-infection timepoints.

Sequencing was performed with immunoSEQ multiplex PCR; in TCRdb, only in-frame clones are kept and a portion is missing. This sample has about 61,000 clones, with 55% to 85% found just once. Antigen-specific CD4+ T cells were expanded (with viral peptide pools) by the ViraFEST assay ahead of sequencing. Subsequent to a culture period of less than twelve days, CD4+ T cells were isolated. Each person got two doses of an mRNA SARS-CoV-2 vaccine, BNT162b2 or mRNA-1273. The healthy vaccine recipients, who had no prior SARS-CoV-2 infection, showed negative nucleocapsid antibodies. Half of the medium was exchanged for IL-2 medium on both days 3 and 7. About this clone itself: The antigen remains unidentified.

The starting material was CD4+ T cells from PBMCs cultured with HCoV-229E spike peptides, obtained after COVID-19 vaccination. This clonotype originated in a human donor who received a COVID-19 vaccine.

This CDR3 reads CASSLVRMNMNTEAFF. DNA of the CDR3: TGTGCCAGCAGCTTAGTCCGAATGAATATGAACACTGAAGCTTTCTTT. This sequence joins TRBV5-6 and TRBJ1-1; D unresolved. The CDR3 length is 16 residues. V was cut by 2 bases and J by 0 bases, with 14 bases left in between. Germline values: CDR1 SGHDT, CDR2 YYEEEE.